This T cell receptor (beta chain) comes out of a study of vaccination and CD4 T cells after COVID-19 (dated 2022 in TCRdb). Background for the entire study: SARS-CoV-2 positivity had been established in the convalescent patients by nasal swab PCR, and mild disease was recorded in roughly 10 of these patients and severe disease in one. In the convalescent cohort there were six males and four females, among whom were two Hispanic individuals, seven Caucasians, two Asians and one multiracial person. Participants received two doses of either the Pfizer-BioNTech BNT162b2 vaccine (n=8) or the Moderna mRNA-1273 vaccine (n=2). Post-COVID blood samples from convalescent patients were collected a median of 101 days after diagnosis, with a range of roughly 30 to 170 days. Post-vaccine blood samples were obtained a median of about 70 days after the second vaccine dose, with a range of 14 to 241 days. Culture stimuli were overlapping spike peptide pools from SARS-CoV-2 and from the common cold coronaviruses HCoV-NL63, HCoV-OC43 and HCoV-229E. As controls, cultures received a CEFX viral epitope pool (the positive control), an HIV-1 Nef peptide pool (the negative control), or no peptide at all. In more than eight COVID-19 convalescent patients and 4 infection-naive healthy vaccine recipients, researchers compared the spike-specific CD4+ TCR repertoire from before mRNA vaccination with the repertoire from after.

What this sample's treatment or condition label stands for: approximately nine-day PBMC culture with coronavirus spike peptide pools or control peptides (ViraFEST assay). The ViraFEST assay was used in the study, in which antigen-specific T cells were expanded with peptide pools and expanded clonotypes were subsequently identified by TCR sequencing. The convalescent patients' positive SARS-CoV-2 PCR tests were from March to December 2020, which was before the Alpha, Beta and Delta variants emerged in the United States. About 2 million PBMCs per well were cultured in IMDM with roughly 5% human AB serum and roughly 9.3 IU/ml IL-2, plus 10 ug/ml peptide pools. Half of the culture medium was replaced with fresh IL-2-containing medium on days 3 and 7. After 10 days of culture, CD4+ T cells were isolated by negative selection using the EasySep CD4+ T cell isolation kit. Ficoll-Paque Plus gradient centrifugation was used to isolate PBMCs from whole blood, and the isolated PBMCs were then either used fresh or cryopreserved at -140C. Triplicate wells were generally used for each culture condition.

Study-level results and caveats: The study included relatively few convalescent patients and did not analyze early timepoints after natural infection. Nearly all vaccine-specific clones in convalescent patients (304 of 307) were mono-reactive for SARS-CoV-2 spike rather than cross-reactive with common cold coronaviruses. In convalescent patients, a median about 90% of post-vaccine SARS-CoV-2-reactive clones were detected only after vaccination, and vaccine-specific priming was suggested by this finding. Although the median number of SARS-CoV-2-reactive clonotypes went up from fewer than 25 after infection to 35 to 40 after vaccination, the increase was not significant.

A word on this clonotype: Its antigen is not yet known. No much larger clone is present one base from it, and per-base qualities are unavailable.

Receptor amplification or capture employed PCR. At the Johns Hopkins FTIC core, DNA from the cultured CD4+ T cells underwent TCR sequencing with the Oncomine TCR Beta short-read assay. The QIAamp micro DNA kit was used to extract genomic DNA from the cultured CD4+ T cells. Oncomine TCR Beta libraries from cultured CD4+ T cells were pooled with unique dual indexes and sequenced on an Illumina iSeq 100. The paper's processing steps were these. Non-productive sequences were removed, and CDR3s not starting with C, not ending with F or W, or shorter than 7 amino acids were discarded. The MANAFEST web application identified antigen-specific clonotypes by comparing peptide-stimulated wells against reference wells and other culture wells. To be called positive, a clone needed an FDR below 0.05, an odds ratio above 5, and a productive frequency above 0.1% in at least two of three replicate wells. A clonotype was classed as cross-reactive if the clonotype showed significant expansion both in SARS-CoV-2 spike wells and in at least one common cold coronavirus spike condition. Similarity between CDR3 sequences was evaluated in R version 3.6.1 using Levenshtein distances (stringdist) and unrooted phylogenetic trees (ape). The public sequencing data were trimmed at Q25 with fastp and processed into clonotypes with MiXCR by TCRdb, which kept only in-frame beta chains. Merged by CDR3 protein, the rows form single entries marked with the most common genes and DNA. TCRdb, not the authors, supplied the V and J calls. For this sample the table gives about 11,000 distinct CDR3 sequences, of which over 65% were detected only once. Approximately 12% of the sample belongs to the ten largest clones.

From cysteine to phenylalanine, the CDR3 is 15 amino acids long. Just CDR3 DNA is preserved here, 45 bases in frame from base 1. V is shortened by 8 bases, J by 3 bases, and the region joining them spans 17 bases. For CDR1 and CDR2, the germline V gene lists MNHNS and SASEGT. The origin of this receptor is a human donor who had recovered from COVID-19. Here the chain combines TRBV6-1 and TRBJ1-5, with no D gene named confidently. The sample was CD4+ T cells from blood, cultured in vitro. The CDR3 is CASASVRKTNQPQHF. In nucleotides, the sequence is TGTGCCAGCGCCAGCGTGAGGAAGACCAATCAGCCCCAGCATTTT.